The source of this T cell receptor beta chain is a study of blood T cells in healthy people across ages. For the second PCR, which ran for 7 to 11 cycles, a sample-barcoded 5' primer and a J-beta primer mix were used. TCRdb reanalysed the 5' RACE reads using MiXCR and keeps one entry per CDR3 protein. The profile shows 600,000 to 900,000 distinct CDR3 sequences, around a quarter of them singletons. A few counts support this clonotype. Its specificity is unknown. The CDR3 has 15 amino acids. The V gene's germline CDR1 is MNHEY and CDR2 SVGEGT. The V end was cut by 6 bases, the J end by 2 bases, with 14 bases between. Study observations and caveats: Per million T cells, the diversity of TCR beta decreased roughly linearly as age advanced.

The sample was also linked to a second study, of T cells of mothers and their children. Per that paper: Thymic selection molds TCR recombination output in a comparable way in related and unrelated pairs. Mother-child pairs who were related displayed a slightly higher overlap than unrelated pairs, a difference that was non-significant.

Material: blood. This receptor was obtained from a boy younger than 18 in good health. The rearrangement uses TRBV6-2 or TRBV6-3 and TRBJ2-1; D ambiguous. The CDR3 protein is CASSRDTLPYNEQFF. CDR3 nucleotide sequence: TGTGCCAGCAGCCGCGACACACTCCCCTACAATGAGCAGTTCTTC.